This TCR beta chain was identified during a study of identifying expanded T cells in peripheral blood. Looked up from germline, CDR1 is SQVTM and CDR2 is ANQGSEA. CDR3 length: 13 amino acids. Trimming removed 4 bases from V and 0 bases from J, with 7 bases in between. Data came from immunoSEQ multiplex PCR; TCRdb stores just in-frame clones and leaves some out. The table has about 78,000 clones, approximately 84% seen once. On this clone itself: Other DNA sequences in the sample encode the same CDR3.

The sequence came from a person aged 18 to 75 in good health. V is TRBV29-1 and J is TRBJ2-4; tentatively, D is TRBD2 (6 bases). Material: blood. CDR3 sequence (DNA): TGCAGCGTTGGGGGACTAGCCAAAAACATTCAGTACTTC. Amino acid sequence: CSVGGLAKNIQYF.